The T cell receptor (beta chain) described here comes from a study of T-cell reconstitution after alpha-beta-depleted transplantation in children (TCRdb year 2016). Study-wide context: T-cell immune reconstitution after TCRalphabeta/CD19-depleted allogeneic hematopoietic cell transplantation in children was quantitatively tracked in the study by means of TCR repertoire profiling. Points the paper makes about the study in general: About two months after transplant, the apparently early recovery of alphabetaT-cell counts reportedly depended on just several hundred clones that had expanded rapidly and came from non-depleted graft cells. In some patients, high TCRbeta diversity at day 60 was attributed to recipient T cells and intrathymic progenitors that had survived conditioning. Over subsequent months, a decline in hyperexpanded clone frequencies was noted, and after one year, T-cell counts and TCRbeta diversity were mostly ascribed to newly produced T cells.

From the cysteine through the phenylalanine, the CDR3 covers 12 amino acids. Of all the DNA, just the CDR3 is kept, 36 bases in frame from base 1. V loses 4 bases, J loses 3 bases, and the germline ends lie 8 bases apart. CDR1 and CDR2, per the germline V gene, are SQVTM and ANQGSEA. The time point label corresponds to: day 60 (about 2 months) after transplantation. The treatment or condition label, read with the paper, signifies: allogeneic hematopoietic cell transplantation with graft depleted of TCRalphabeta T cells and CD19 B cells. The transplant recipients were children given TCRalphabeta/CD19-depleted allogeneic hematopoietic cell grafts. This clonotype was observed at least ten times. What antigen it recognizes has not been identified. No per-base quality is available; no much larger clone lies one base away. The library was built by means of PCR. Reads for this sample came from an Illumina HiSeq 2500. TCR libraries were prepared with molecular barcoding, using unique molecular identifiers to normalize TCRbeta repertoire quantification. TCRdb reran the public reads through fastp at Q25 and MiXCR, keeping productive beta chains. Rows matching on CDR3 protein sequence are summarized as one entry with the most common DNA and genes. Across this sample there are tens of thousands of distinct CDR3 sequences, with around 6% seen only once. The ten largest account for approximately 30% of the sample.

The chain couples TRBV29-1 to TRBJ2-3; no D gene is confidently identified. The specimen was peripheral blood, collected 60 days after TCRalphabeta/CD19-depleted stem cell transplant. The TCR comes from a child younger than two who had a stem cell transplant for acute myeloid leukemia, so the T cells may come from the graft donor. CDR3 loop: CSVGKETDTQYF. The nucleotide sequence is TGCAGCGTTGGCAAGGAAACAGATACGCAGTATTTT.